Presented here are 26 T cell receptor beta chains from one specimen sequenced in a study of T cell responses to AZD1222 COVID-19 vaccine. Generated by immunoSEQ multiplex PCR, the TCRdb table keeps only in-frame clones and is missing some. The sample contains some 180,000 clones, around 88% of which appear only once. Source: peripheral blood, taken 28 days after the second AZD1222 dose. Every receptor here comes from an adult who received the AZD1222 COVID-19 vaccine.

The rearrangement joins TRBV7-4 to TRBJ2-3; no firm D call. The length of the CDR3 is 11 residues. V lost 2 bases and J 7 bases, leaving 4 bases between the germline ends. The germline V gene encodes CDR1 SGHVT and CDR2 SQSDAQ. The CDR3 protein is CASSLPNTQYF. The CDR3 nucleotides read TGTGCCAGCAGCTTACCTAATACGCAGTATTTT.

The CDR3 DNA follows: TGTGCCAGCAGCCCGGGACAGGGTGGGTATGAGCAGTTCTTC. It is translated as CASSPGQGGYEQFF. V and J are TRBV3-1 (or the pseudogene TRBV3-2) and TRBJ2-1; 9 nucleotides agree with TRBD1. Trimming cost V 4 bases and J 8 bases; bases outside gene matches: 6. This CDR3 has 14 amino acids. Germline CDR1 is LGHDT and CDR2 is YNNKEL (reference sequence).

The J gene is TRBJ1-6, the V gene TRBV7-2; D remains ambiguous. Germline loops: CDR1 SGHTA, CDR2 FQGNSA. This CDR3 has 16 amino acids. Trimming removed 1 base at V and 9 bases at J, with 16 bases between. The CDR3, as DNA: TGTGCCAGCAGCTTAGTCCAAGCGGGAGTGGGTTCACCCCTCCACTTT. Translated, it gives CASSLVQAGVGSPLHF.

The chain combines TRBV15 with TRBJ1-5; maybe TRBD1 (5 bases). The CDR3 spans 15 residues. Trimming cost V 0 bases and J 7 bases, with 13 bases left between them. Germline assignment: CDR1 LNHNV and CDR2 YYDKDF (reference sequence). The CDR3 region is CATSRDLGVWQPQHF. The CDR3 DNA follows: TGTGCCACCAGCAGAGATCTAGGGGTCTGGCAGCCCCAGCATTTT.

The rearrangement links TRBV18 to TRBJ2-6; D is uncertain. The CDR3 loop spans 17 amino acids. Deletions cut 3 bases from V and 1 base from J, with 13 bases between. In germline, CDR1 is KGHSH, CDR2 LQKENI. CDR3: CASSPSIGRSGANVLTF. The CDR3 nucleotides read TGTGCCAGCTCACCGTCGATTGGGCGTTCTGGGGCCAACGTCCTGACTTTC.

This chain uses TRBV4-3 with TRBJ2-7; tentatively, D is TRBD1 (6 bases). The CDR3 contains 15 residues. The germline V gene has CDR1 LGHNA and CDR2 YSLEER. Trimming pared 1 base from V and 6 bases from J, leaving 16 bases between. In DNA form, the CDR3 reads TGCGCCAGCAGCCAAGTCAGGGGCGAGGGAGTCGAGCAGTACTTC. It codes for CASSQVRGEGVEQYF.

The gene calls are TRBV4-2 and TRBJ1-1; perhaps TRBD1 as D (5 bases). This CDR3 has 15 amino acids. Deletions cut 4 bases from V and 3 bases from J, with 15 bases between. CDR1 and CDR2 (germline): LGHNA, YNFKEQ. CDR3 loop: CASSPGSGGDTEAFF. CDR3 coding DNA: TGTGCCAGCAGCCCGGGGTCGGGGGGGGACACTGAAGCTTTCTTT.

The V and J genes are TRBV19 and TRBJ1-4; D might be TRBD1 (5 bases). Trimming left V 6 bases short and J 4 bases short, with 15 bases between. The germline gives CDR1 LNHDA, CDR2 SQIVND (reference sequence). The CDR3 has 15 amino acids. In nucleotides, the CDR3 is TGTGCCAGTAGGTTTCGGCAGGGCCGTAATGAAAAACTGTTTTTT. Its translation: CASRFRQGRNEKLFF. The entire variable domain, with the rest obtained from reference TRBV19 and TRBJ1-4, is as follows: DGGITQSPKYLFRKEGQNVTLSCEQNLNHDAMYWYRQDPGQGLRLIYYSQIVNDFQKGDIAEGYSVSREKKESFPLTVTSAQKNPTAFYLCASRFRQGRNEKLFFGSGTQLSVL.

This sequence joins TRBV5-4 and TRBJ2-6; TRBD2 is a possible D gene (6 bases). Trimming took 4 bases from V and 7 from J, leaving 18 bases between them. The CDR3 contains 16 residues. From germline, CDR1 is SGHNT and CDR2 YYREEE (reference sequence). The DNA for the CDR3 is TGTGCCAGCAGCCTATTCGGGGGAGCCTTCGCCAACGTCCTGACTTTC. Translated: CASSLFGGAFANVLTF.

The rearrangement links TRBV7-9 to TRBJ2-1; 7 bases fit TRBD1. This CDR3 has 14 amino acids. The V gene's germline CDR1 is SEHNR and CDR2 FQNEAQ (reference sequence). The V segment lost 5 bases and the J segment 7 bases; nucleotides outside the gene matches: 8. The CDR3 reads CASSLRDRANEQFF. CDR3 DNA: TGTGCCAGCAGCCTCCGAGACAGGGCAAATGAGCAGTTCTTC.

The CDR3 is CASSVVGESETQYF. CDR3 nucleotide sequence: TGCGCCAGCAGTGTCGTCGGGGAGTCAGAGACCCAGTACTTC. The chain carries TRBV5-1 and TRBJ2-5, with TRBD2 as a possible D gene (5 bases). The germline V gene has CDR1 SGHRS and CDR2 YFSETQ. The CDR3 has 14 residues. V gave up 5 bases and J gave up 4 bases, with 15 bases separating them. The full variable domain, with the rest looked up from reference TRBV5-1 and TRBJ2-5, is KAGVTQTPRYLIKTRGQQVTLSCSPISGHRSVSWYQQTPGQGLQFLFEYFSETQRNKGNFPGRFSGRQFSNSRSEMNVSTLELGDSALYLCASSVVGESETQYFGPGTRLLVL.

The gene calls are TRBV7-9 and TRBJ1-2; D uncertain. Germline CDR1 and CDR2: SEHNR and FQNEAQ (reference sequence). Trimming shortened V by 4 bases and J by 0 bases, and 21 bases separated the two germline ends. The CDR3 consists of 18 residues. The CDR3 nucleotides are TGTGCCAGCAGCTCCAGACGCATCGGACGGAGGTCTAACTATGGCTACACCTTC. Its protein is CASSSRRIGRRSNYGYTF.

The table lists this clone with a few counts. The gene calls are TRBV19 and TRBJ1-2, with 9 bases lining up with TRBD1. This CDR3 comprises 14 residues. Germline CDR1 reads LNHDA; CDR2 reads SQIVND (reference sequence). After removal of 7 bases from V and 6 bases from J, the junction contained 9 bases not matched to a gene. CDR3 coding DNA: TGTGCCAGTACCACAATAACAGGGGGCGATGGCTACACCTTC. Protein product: CASTTITGGDGYTF.

The V and J genes are TRBV2 and TRBJ1-2, with D possibly being TRBD1 (5 bases). Trimming removed 5 bases at V and 4 bases at J, with 8 bases between. The CDR3 totals 12 residues. Germline V gene data show CDR1 as SNHLY and CDR2 as FYNNEI. The CDR3 sequence: CASSPGLYGYTF. CDR3 coding DNA: TGTGCCAGCAGTCCGGGGCTCTATGGCTACACCTTC.

This chain links TRBV29-1 with TRBJ1-2, with no clear D. CDR1 SQVTM and CDR2 ANQGSEA come from the germline V gene. This CDR3 is built from 11 residues. Trimming left V 3 bases short and J 7 bases short, with 9 bases between. CDR3 sequence reads: CSVDFSGGYTF. The CDR3 nucleotides read TGCAGCGTTGATTTTTCTGGTGGCTACACCTTC.

The chain has TRBV6-5 and TRBJ2-5; perhaps TRBD2 as D (5 bases). Germline assignment: CDR1 MNHEY and CDR2 SVGAGI. Trimming shortened V by 5 bases and J by 4 bases, and 11 bases separated the two germline ends. The CDR3 loop spans 13 amino acids. The CDR3, as DNA: TGTGCCAGCAGTCTTCGGGAAGGAGAGACCCAGTACTTC. This sequence encodes CASSLREGETQYF.

The chain combines TRBV4-2 with TRBJ1-5; 7 nucleotides match TRBD1. This CDR3 spans 16 amino acids. The germline CDR1 and CDR2 sequences are LGHNA and YNFKEQ. V was pared by 0 bases and J by 5 bases, with 7 bases of the junction left unmatched. The CDR3 region is CASSQEGGQDHQPQHF. CDR3 in DNA: TGTGCCAGCAGCCAAGAAGGCGGACAGGACCATCAGCCCCAGCATTTT.

V usage is TRBV5-8 and J usage is TRBJ2-1; TRBD2 is a possible D gene (5 bases). V was cut by 1 base and J by 3 bases, with 11 bases left in between. Per the germline V gene, CDR1 is SGHTS and CDR2 is YDEGEE. The CDR3 runs 15 residues. The CDR3 nucleotides are TGTGCCAGCAGCTTGCAGGACTTTCTCTACAATGAGCAGTTCTTC. Encoded protein: CASSLQDFLYNEQFF.

The chain recombines TRBV19 with TRBJ1-1; unclear D gene. Trimming removed 2 bases at V and 7 bases at J, with 11 bases between. The germline V gene has CDR1 LNHDA and CDR2 SQIVND (reference sequence). This CDR3 region has 13 residues. The CDR3 region has the DNA TGTGCCAGTAGTATACGCGCGACTCTTGAAGCTTTCTTT. Encoded protein: CASSIRATLEAFF.

The genes are TRBV19 and TRBJ2-7; a weak D match, TRBD2 (5 bases). V lost 9 bases and J 3 bases, leaving 9 bases between the germline ends. Germline CDR1 reads LNHDA; CDR2 reads SQIVND (reference sequence). CDR3 length equals 11 residues. In DNA form, the CDR3 reads TGTGCCAGCGGGGAGATCTACGAGCAGTACTTC. Its protein product is CASGEIYEQYF.

The gene calls are TRBV5-3 and TRBJ1-5; D is perhaps TRBD1 (5 bases). TRBV5-3 is sorted into the ORF group, with uncertain function. There are 16 residues in the CDR3. Trimming left V 4 bases short and J 2 bases short, with 16 bases between. In DNA, the CDR3 is TGTGCCAGAAGCATCTGTCCCGGGGGGGGCAATCAGCCCCAGCATTTT. It specifies CARSICPGGGNQPQHF.

This sequence joins TRBV4-1 and TRBJ2-2; TRBD2 aligns across 12 bases. Germline assignment: CDR1 MGHRA and CDR2 YSYEKL. Losses at the gene ends were 3 bases for V and 4 bases for J; bases not matched to a gene: 3. The length of the CDR3 is 16 residues. The CDR3 DNA reads TGCGCCAGCAGCCACCCTAGCGGGGGGGCCACCGGGGAGCTGTTTTTT. Its protein product is CASSHPSGGATGELFF.

V gene TRBV6-6 combines with J gene TRBJ1-2, with D possibly matching TRBD1 (5 bases). The V and J ends lost 2 bases and 13 bases respectively, with 14 bases between them. This CDR3 contains 12 residues. The germline V gene encodes CDR1 MNHNY and CDR2 SVGAGI (reference sequence). The CDR3 nucleotides read TGTGCCAGCAGTTACGAGACAGCCAGCTTCACCTTC. Encoded protein: CASSYETASFTF.

V gene TRBV2 combines with J gene TRBJ1-1; unclear D gene. The CDR3 loop spans 12 amino acids. Germline assignment: CDR1 SNHLY and CDR2 FYNNEI. V gave up 5 bases and J gave up 0 bases, with 4 bases separating them. The CDR3 DNA sequence: TGTGCCAGCAGTAGCATGAACACTGAAGCTTTCTTT. Encoded protein: CASSSMNTEAFF.

This clone was detected once. The rearrangement joins TRBV19 to TRBJ2-3; TRBD1 aligns across 12 bases. This CDR3 has 14 amino acids. The germline gives CDR1 LNHDA, CDR2 SQIVND (reference sequence). With 10 bases clipped from V and 8 bases from J, the junction kept 10 bases outside the gene matches. The CDR3 spells CATRPGQGAGTQYF. DNA of the CDR3: TGTGCCACTCGACCGGGACAGGGGGCTGGTACGCAGTATTTT.

The chain couples TRBV6-1 to TRBJ1-1; 8 positions agree with TRBD1. CDR3 size: 13 residues. Germline V CDR1 and CDR2: MNHNS, SASEGT. Trimming cost V 2 bases and J 6 bases; bases outside gene matches: 2. CDR3 sequence: CASSEQGAAEAFF. CDR3 in DNA: TGTGCCAGCAGTGAACAGGGGGCGGCTGAAGCTTTCTTT.